The T cell receptor beta chain described here comes from a study of cytomegalovirus exposure and HLA in healthy donors. Broader study findings: An Asian-associated ancestry cluster reportedly showed fewer N-insertions than the approximately 700-donor mean in a later analysis.

Trimming removed 6 bases at V and 11 bases at J, with 13 bases between. Germline values: CDR1 MDHEN, CDR2 SYDVKM. The CDR3 loop spans 11 amino acids. As regards this clone: Its target is not known.

The PCR made use of 60 Vbeta and 13 Jbeta primers. Profiling relied on immunoSEQ multiplex PCR, and the TCRdb table lists in-frame clones only, not all of them. The data contain 150,000 to 200,000 clones, around 72% of them singletons. The material sequenced was PBMCs. The TCR sequence derives from a man aged 50-59 years in good health and CMV-seronegative. The J gene is TRBJ2-5, the V gene TRBV28; perhaps TRBD2 as D (6 bases). CDR3 loop: CASSLREEQYF. The CDR3 coding sequence is TGTGCCAGCAGCCTCAGGGAGGAGCAGTACTTC. The full variable domain, its missing parts supplied by reference TRBV28 and TRBJ2-5, is DVKVTQSSRYLVKRTGEKVFLECVQDMDHENMFWYRQDPGLGLRLIYFSYDVKMKEKGDIPEGYSVSREKKERFSLILESASTNQTSMYLCASSLREEQYFGPGTRLLVL.